This record covers a single T cell receptor (beta chain). What it binds is unknown. The data originate from a study of cytomegalovirus exposure and HLA in healthy donors. The CDR3 has 15 residues. Trimming cost V 4 bases and J 4 bases; bases outside gene matches: 3. Germline V gene sequence: CDR1 SGHTA, CDR2 FQGNSA. Vbeta (60) and Jbeta (13) primers were used in the PCR. Data came from immunoSEQ multiplex PCR; TCRdb stores just in-frame clones and leaves some out. The profile covers roughly 80,000 clones, with around three quarters appearing a single time and 1.1% taken by the ten largest. Whole-study findings and limits: Upon later analysis, HLA-associated TCR beta chains proved more clonally expanded than other, equally common chains.

The chain recombines TRBV7-2 with TRBJ1-6, with 8 positions matching TRBD1. This sequence was found in a male donor in good health and CMV-seronegative. Sequences were obtained from PBMCs. The CDR3 sequence is CASSSGTGYNSPLHF. The CDR3 DNA reads as TGTGCCAGCAGCTCGGGGACAGGTTATAATTCACCCCTCCACTTT.